This T cell receptor beta chain was profiled in a study of cytotoxic CD8 clonotypes in ibrutinib-treated CLL. Study information: The patient breakdown showed some eleven relapsed/refractory and under 16 treatment-naive cases, with some 18 IGHV unmutated. It was after a median approximately twelve months of treatment, range 6 to 36, that response samples were taken.

Study-wide findings and caveats: The clonality rise at ibrutinib response reflected private clonotype expansion. While tracking circulating CD8+ T-cell counts, baseline clonality exceeded that of age-matched healthy donors.

The germline gives CDR1 SGHRS, CDR2 YFSETQ. CDR3 length: 16 residues. V shed 3 bases and J shed 5 bases, with 21 bases lying between them. Method: immunoSEQ multiplex PCR; TCRdb's copy keeps in-frame clones and lacks some. The table has approximately 150,000 clones, 60% to 85% seen once; the top ten hold about 29%. In regard to this clone: Its antigen is unidentified.

The V call is TRBV5-1, the J call TRBJ2-7; tentative D call: TRBD1 (5 bases). This specimen was PBMCs, taken after 12 months of ibrutinib treatment. This sequence was found in a human donor with chronic lymphocytic leukemia. In DNA, the CDR3 is TGCGCCAGCAGCTCACTTCGGCAGGGCTTTATCCACGAGCAGTACTTC. This gives the protein CASSSLRQGFIHEQYF. The full variable domain, in which reference TRBV5-1 and TRBJ2-7 provide the parts outside the CDR3, is KAGVTQTPRYLIKTRGQQVTLSCSPISGHRSVSWYQQTPGQGLQFLFEYFSETQRNKGNFPGRFSGRQFSNSRSEMNVSTLELGDSALYLCASSSLRQGFIHEQYFGPGTRLTVT.